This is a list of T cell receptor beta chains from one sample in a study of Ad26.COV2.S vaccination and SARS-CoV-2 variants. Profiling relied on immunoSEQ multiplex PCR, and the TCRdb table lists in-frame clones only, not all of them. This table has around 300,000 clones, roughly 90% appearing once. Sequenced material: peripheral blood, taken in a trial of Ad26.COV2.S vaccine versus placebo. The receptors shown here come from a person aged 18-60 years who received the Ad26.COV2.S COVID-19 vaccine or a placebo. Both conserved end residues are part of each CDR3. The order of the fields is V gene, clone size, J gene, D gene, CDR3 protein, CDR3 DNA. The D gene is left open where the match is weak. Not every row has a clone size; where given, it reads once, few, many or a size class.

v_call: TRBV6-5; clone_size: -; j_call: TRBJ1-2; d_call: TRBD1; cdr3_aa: CASSYPPGQGNGYTF; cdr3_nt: TGTGCCAGCAGTTACCCCCCGGGACAGGGGAACGGCTACACCTTC
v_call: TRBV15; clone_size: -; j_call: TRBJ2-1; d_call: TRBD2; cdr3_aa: CATSREGLAGGGYKIFF; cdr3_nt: TGTGCCACCAGCAGAGAGGGTCTAGCGGGAGGAGGTTACAAGATATTCTTC
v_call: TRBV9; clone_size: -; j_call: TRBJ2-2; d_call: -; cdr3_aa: CASSGQNTGELFF; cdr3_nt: TGTGCCAGCAGCGGGCAGAACACCGGGGAGCTGTTTTTT
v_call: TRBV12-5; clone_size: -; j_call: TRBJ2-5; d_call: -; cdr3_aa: CASGLVETQYF; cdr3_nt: TGTGCTAGTGGTTTGGTGGAGACCCAGTACTTC
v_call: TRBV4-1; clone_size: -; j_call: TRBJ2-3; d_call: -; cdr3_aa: CASSQDPLGSGTDTQYF; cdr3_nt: TGCGCCAGCAGCCAAGATCCACTCGGGAGTGGAACAGATACGCAGTATTTT
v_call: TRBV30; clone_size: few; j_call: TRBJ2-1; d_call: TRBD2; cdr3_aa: CATTSGGTSYNEQFF; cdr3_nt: TGTGCCACCACGTCCGGGGGGACCTCCTACAATGAGCAGTTCTTC
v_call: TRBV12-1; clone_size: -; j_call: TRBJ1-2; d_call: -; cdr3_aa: CASSWAGRGRCDGYTF; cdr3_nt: TGTGCCAGCAGCTGGGCGGGCAGGGGGCGATGCGATGGCTACACCTTC
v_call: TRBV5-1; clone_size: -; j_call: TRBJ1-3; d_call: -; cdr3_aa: CASSSAGNLTGNTIYF; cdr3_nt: TGCGCCAGCAGCTCTGCGGGGAATCTCACGGGAAACACCATATATTTT
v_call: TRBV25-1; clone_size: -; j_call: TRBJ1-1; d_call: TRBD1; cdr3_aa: CASSTPGTGLMNTEAFF; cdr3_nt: TGTGCCAGCAGTACACCCGGGACAGGCCTTATGAACACTGAAGCTTTCTTT
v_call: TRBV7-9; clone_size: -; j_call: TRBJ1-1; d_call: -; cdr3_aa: CASSLQPGQNTEAFF; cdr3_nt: TGTGCCAGCAGCTTACAACCGGGACAGAACACTGAAGCTTTCTTT